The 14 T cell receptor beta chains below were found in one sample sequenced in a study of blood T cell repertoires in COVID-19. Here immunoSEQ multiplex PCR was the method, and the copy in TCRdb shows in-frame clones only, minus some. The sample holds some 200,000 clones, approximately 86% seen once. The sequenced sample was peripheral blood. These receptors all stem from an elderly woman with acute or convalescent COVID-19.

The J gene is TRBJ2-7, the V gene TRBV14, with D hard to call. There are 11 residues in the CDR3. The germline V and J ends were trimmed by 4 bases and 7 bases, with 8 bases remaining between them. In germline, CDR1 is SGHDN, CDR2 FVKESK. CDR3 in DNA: TGTGCCAGCAGCCTAGCCCTGGAGCAGTACTTC. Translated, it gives CASSLALEQYF.

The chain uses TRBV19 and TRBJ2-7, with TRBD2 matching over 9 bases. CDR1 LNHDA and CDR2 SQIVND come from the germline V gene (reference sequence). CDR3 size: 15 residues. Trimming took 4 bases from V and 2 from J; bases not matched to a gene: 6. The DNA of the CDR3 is TGTGCCAGTAGTAGCCAGACTAGCGGACCCTACGAGCAGTACTTC. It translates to CASSSQTSGPYEQYF.

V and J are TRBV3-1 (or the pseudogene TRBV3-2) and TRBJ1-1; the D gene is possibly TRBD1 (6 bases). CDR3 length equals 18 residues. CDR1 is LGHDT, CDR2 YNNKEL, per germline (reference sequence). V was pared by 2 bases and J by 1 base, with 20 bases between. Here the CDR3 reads CASSQRVTMLTGNTEAFF. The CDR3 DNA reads TGTGCCAGCAGCCAACGGGTAACCATGCTGACAGGGAACACTGAAGCTTTCTTT.

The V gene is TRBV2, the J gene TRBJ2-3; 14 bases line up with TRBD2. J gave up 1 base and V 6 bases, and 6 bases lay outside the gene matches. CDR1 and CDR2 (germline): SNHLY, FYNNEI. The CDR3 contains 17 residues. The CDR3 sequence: CASRGTSGGYRTDTQYF. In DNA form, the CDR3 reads TGTGCCAGCAGGGGGACTAGCGGGGGCTACCGCACAGATACGCAGTATTTT.

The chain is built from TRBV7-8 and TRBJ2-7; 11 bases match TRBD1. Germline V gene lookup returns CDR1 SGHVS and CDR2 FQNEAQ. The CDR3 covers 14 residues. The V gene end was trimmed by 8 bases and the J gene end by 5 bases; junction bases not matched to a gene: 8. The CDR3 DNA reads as TGTGCCAGCGGTTTGGACAGGGGGCCCCACGAGCAGTACTTC. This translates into CASGLDRGPHEQYF.

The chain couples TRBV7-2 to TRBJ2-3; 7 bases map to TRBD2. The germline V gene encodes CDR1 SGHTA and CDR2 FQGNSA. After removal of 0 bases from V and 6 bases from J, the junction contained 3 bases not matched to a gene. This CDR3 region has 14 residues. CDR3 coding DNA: TGTGCCAGCAGCTTAGCGGGAGGGCAGGATACGCAGTATTTT. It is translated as CASSLAGGQDTQYF.

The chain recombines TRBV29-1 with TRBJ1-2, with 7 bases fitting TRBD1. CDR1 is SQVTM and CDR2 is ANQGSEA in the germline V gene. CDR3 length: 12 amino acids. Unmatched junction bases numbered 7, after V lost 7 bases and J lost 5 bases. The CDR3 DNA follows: TGCAGCGGAGGGACAGCCCCTTATGGCTACACCTTC. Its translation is CSGGTAPYGYTF.

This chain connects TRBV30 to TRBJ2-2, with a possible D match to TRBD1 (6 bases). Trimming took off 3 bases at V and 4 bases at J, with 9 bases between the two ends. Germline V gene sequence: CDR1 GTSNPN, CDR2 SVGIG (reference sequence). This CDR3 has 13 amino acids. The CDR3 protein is CAWRFRGTGELFF. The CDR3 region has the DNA TGTGCCTGGAGATTCAGGGGCACCGGGGAGCTGTTTTTT.

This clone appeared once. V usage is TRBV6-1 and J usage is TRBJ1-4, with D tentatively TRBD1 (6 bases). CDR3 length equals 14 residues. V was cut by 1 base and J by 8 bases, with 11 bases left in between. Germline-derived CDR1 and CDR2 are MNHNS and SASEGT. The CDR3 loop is CASSEVRTEEKLFF. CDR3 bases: TGTGCCAGCAGTGAAGTTAGGACAGAAGAAAAACTGTTTTTT.

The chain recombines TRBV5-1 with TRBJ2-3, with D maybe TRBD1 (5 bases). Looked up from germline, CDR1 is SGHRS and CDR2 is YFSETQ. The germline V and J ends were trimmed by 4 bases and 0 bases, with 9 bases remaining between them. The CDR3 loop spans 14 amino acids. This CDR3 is CASSKTVSTDTQYF. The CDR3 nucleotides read TGCGCCAGCAGCAAGACAGTAAGCACAGATACGCAGTATTTT. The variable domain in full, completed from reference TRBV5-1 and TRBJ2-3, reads KAGVTQTPRYLIKTRGQQVTLSCSPISGHRSVSWYQQTPGQGLQFLFEYFSETQRNKGNFPGRFSGRQFSNSRSEMNVSTLELGDSALYLCASSKTVSTDTQYFGPGTRLTVL.

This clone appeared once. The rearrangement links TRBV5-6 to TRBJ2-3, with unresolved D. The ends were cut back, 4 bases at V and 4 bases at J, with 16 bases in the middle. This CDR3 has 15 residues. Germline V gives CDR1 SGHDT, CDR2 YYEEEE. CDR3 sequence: CASSPYLGRPDTQYF. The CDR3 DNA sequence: TGTGCCAGCAGCCCATACCTAGGCAGACCAGATACGCAGTATTTT.

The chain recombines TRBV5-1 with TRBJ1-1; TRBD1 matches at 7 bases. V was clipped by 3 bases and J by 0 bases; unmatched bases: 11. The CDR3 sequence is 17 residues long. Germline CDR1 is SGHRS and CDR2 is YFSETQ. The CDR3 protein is CASSSYRDSPMNTEAFF. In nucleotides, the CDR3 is TGCGCCAGCAGCTCTTACCGGGACAGTCCTATGAACACTGAAGCTTTCTTT. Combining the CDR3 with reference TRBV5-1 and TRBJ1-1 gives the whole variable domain KAGVTQTPRYLIKTRGQQVTLSCSPISGHRSVSWYQQTPGQGLQFLFEYFSETQRNKGNFPGRFSGRQFSNSRSEMNVSTLELGDSALYLCASSSYRDSPMNTEAFFGQGTRLTVV.

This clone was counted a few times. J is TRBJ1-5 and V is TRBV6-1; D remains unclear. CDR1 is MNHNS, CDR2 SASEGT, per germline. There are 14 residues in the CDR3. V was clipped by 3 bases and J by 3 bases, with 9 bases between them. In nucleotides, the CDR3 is TGTGCCAGCAGTGACCAACACCACAATCAGCCCCAGCATTTT. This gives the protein CASSDQHHNQPQHF.

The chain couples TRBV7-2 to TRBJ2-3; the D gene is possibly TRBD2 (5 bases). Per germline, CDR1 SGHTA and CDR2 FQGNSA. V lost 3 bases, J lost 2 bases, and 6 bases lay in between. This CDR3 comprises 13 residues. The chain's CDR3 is CASSLRDTDTQYF. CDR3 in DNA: TGTGCCAGCAGCTTGAGGGACACAGATACGCAGTATTTT. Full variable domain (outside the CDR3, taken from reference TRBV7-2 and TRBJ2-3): GAGVSQSPSNKVTEKGKDVELRCDPISGHTALYWYRQSLGQGLEFLIYFQGNSAPDKSGLPSDRFSAERTGGSVSTLTIQRTQQEDSAVYLCASSLRDTDTQYFGPGTRLTVL.